The 6 T cell receptor beta chains below all came from one sample that was sequenced in a study of identical twins. In TCRdb, the 5' RACE reads were re-called with MiXCR into one record per CDR3 protein. Here the sample spans 650,000 to 750,000 distinct CDR3 sequences, around 20% being singletons. The sample also formed part of further work on T cells expressing NK-cell markers.

The sample taken for sequencing was PBMCs. All receptors derive from a woman under 30 in good health.

The rearrangement links TRBV20-1 to TRBJ2-5, with 9 bases identical to TRBD2. Per the germline V gene, CDR1 is DFQATT and CDR2 is SNEGSKA (reference sequence). V was pared by 2 bases and J by 5 bases, with 9 bases of the junction left unmatched. This CDR3 is built from 15 residues. The CDR3: CSARQAGGGSETQYF. The CDR3 DNA sequence: TGCAGTGCTAGACAGGCGGGAGGGGGGTCGGAGACCCAGTACTTC.

V and J are TRBV20-1 and TRBJ2-1, with 9 bases matching TRBD2. The trim removed 0 bases at V and 6 bases at J, leaving 9 bases unmatched. This CDR3 contains 16 residues. Germline assignment: CDR1 DFQATT and CDR2 SNEGSKA (reference sequence). DNA of the CDR3: TGCAGTGCTAGAGACACCGGGACTAGCAGCCCCAATGAGCAGTTCTTC. The encoded protein is CSARDTGTSSPNEQFF.

This clonotype was found a few times. The V and J genes are TRBV12-3 or TRBV12-4 and TRBJ2-4; maybe TRBD1 (5 bases). The CDR3 loop spans 16 amino acids. Trimming removed 6 bases at V and 1 base at J, with 16 bases between. The CDR3 DNA sequence: TGTGCCAGCAGATTTCAGGGATCAAAGGCCAAAAACATTCAGTACTTC. This translates into CASRFQGSKAKNIQYF.

The chain combines TRBV29-1 with TRBJ2-7; D remains unclear. The CDR3 sequence is 13 residues long. CDR1 SQVTM and CDR2 ANQGSEA come from the germline V gene. Trimming cost V 6 bases and J 3 bases, with 15 bases left between them. This chain's CDR3 is CSVGQLVGYEQYF. The CDR3 region has the DNA TGCAGCGTCGGGCAGTTGGTCGGCTACGAGCAGTACTTC.

V and J are TRBV10-3 and TRBJ1-1; tentatively, D is TRBD1 (5 bases). The CDR3 covers 15 residues. V lost 10 bases to trimming and J lost 2 bases, with 20 bases between them. CDR1 ENHRY and CDR2 SYGVKD come from the germline V gene. The CDR3 nucleotides read TGTGCCACGAATGACCAGGGTAAAGGTAACACTGAAGCTTTCTTT. As protein: CATNDQGKGNTEAFF.

This clonotype has just one count. A much larger clone sits a single nucleotide away, making a read error possible. CDR3 residues: CASSSGPSGEPGGYTF. CDR3 DNA sequence: TGCGCCAGCAGCTCAGGACCCTCGGGGGAACCGGGTGGCTACACCTTC. This chain joins TRBV5-1 and TRBJ1-2, with a weak D call TRBD1 (5 bases). V was cut by 3 bases and J by 7 bases, with 22 bases left in between. This CDR3 comprises 16 residues. Germline lookup yields CDR1 SGHRS and CDR2 YFSETQ.